These 15 T cell receptor beta chains originate from one sample sequenced in a study of T cell responses to AZD1222 COVID-19 vaccine. Libraries were prepared by immunoSEQ multiplex PCR; TCRdb keeps only in-frame clonotypes and omits some of them. The table has about 110,000 clones, approximately 94% seen once. The sample was peripheral blood, taken 28 days after the second AZD1222 dose. The receptors here all came from an adult who received the AZD1222 COVID-19 vaccine.

The genes are TRBV10-2 and TRBJ2-7; D possibly corresponds to TRBD2 (5 bases). This CDR3 comprises 13 residues. Germline CDR1 WSHSY, CDR2 SAAADI. V lost 3 bases to trimming and J lost 3 bases, with 9 bases between them. CDR3 amino acids: CASSDYTSYEQYF. The CDR3 DNA is TGCGCCAGCAGTGATTACACTAGCTACGAGCAGTACTTC.

This rearrangement joins TRBV6-1 to TRBJ1-2, with 7 bases lining up with TRBD1. The germline CDR1 and CDR2 sequences are MNHNS and SASEGT. The CDR3 runs 16 residues. V gave up 3 bases and J gave up 7 bases; unmatched junction bases: 14. CDR3 sequence: CASSENGQGGLTGYTF. The CDR3 DNA reads TGTGCCAGCAGTGAGAACGGGCAGGGGGGACTGACTGGCTACACCTTC.

V is TRBV7-9 and J is TRBJ1-3; the D is unclear. V lost 3 bases, J lost 2 bases, and 14 bases lay in between. Germline CDR1 SEHNR, CDR2 FQNEAQ (reference sequence). This CDR3 is built from 16 residues. The CDR3 bases are TGTGCCAGCAGCTTGATGGTGGGCTCACCTGGAAACACCATATATTTT. Translation gives CASSLMVGSPGNTIYF. Filled out from reference TRBV7-9 and TRBJ1-3, the complete variable domain reads DTGVSQNPRHKITKRGQNVTFRCDPISEHNRLYWYRQTLGQGPEFLTYFQNEAQLEKSRLLSDRFSAERPKGSFSTLEIQRTEQGDSAMYLCASSLMVGSPGNTIYFGEGSWLTVV.

V is TRBV12-3 or TRBV12-4 and J is TRBJ1-6; no reliable D call. V lost 3 bases and J 7 bases, leaving 7 bases between the germline ends. CDR3 length: 13 residues. CDR3 coding DNA: TGTGCCAGCAGTTTCCTAAAAAATTCACCCCTCCACTTT. This codes for CASSFLKNSPLHF.

For the CDR3, the DNA is TGTGCCAGCAGCACCGGACAGGCAGAAGGGTATGGCTACACCTTC. Translating gives CASSTGQAEGYGYTF. V is TRBV7-9 and J is TRBJ1-2; 7 bases map to TRBD1. The CDR3 loop spans 15 amino acids. Looked up from germline, CDR1 is SEHNR and CDR2 is FQNEAQ (reference sequence). The V segment lost 5 bases and the J segment 5 bases; nucleotides outside the gene matches: 11.

A single count supports this clone. The chain uses TRBV18 and TRBJ1-3; 12 bases agree with TRBD1. Germline assignment: CDR1 KGHSH and CDR2 LQKENI. V was clipped by 6 bases and J by 6 bases; unmatched bases: 3. CDR3 length equals 14 residues. The CDR3 DNA reads TGTGCCAGCTCTTCGGGACAGGGGGCAAACACCATATATTTT. Protein: CASSSGQGANTIYF.

V usage is TRBV10-1 and J usage is TRBJ2-4; D call uncertain. The V end was cut by 3 bases, the J end by 14 bases, with 17 bases between. The CDR3 is 13 residues long. CDR1 and CDR2 (germline): WNHNN, SYGVQD (reference sequence). CDR3 coding DNA: TGCGCCAGCAGTGATGTTGACTTCGGTTTGAAGTACTTC. This translates into CASSDVDFGLKYF.

The J gene is TRBJ1-4, the V gene TRBV15; D gene ambiguous. The CDR3 covers 13 residues. Germline lookup yields CDR1 LNHNV and CDR2 YYDKDF (reference sequence). Trimming took off 1 base at V and 8 bases at J, with 8 bases between the two ends. CDR3 sequence reads: CATSRGPLEKLFF. For the CDR3, the DNA is TGTGCCACCAGCAGAGGGCCACTAGAAAAACTGTTTTTT.

This clone was observed a single time. V gene TRBV5-1 combines with J gene TRBJ1-5; D is ambiguous. This CDR3 has 14 residues. Trimming took 5 bases from V and 4 from J, leaving 13 bases between them. Looked up from germline, CDR1 is SGHRS and CDR2 is YFSETQ. The DNA of the CDR3 is TGCGCCAGCAGAGACGCGCCGGATAATCAGCCCCAGCATTTT. This encodes CASRDAPDNQPQHF.

This clone showed up just once. The chain is built from TRBV19 and TRBJ1-4, with D unresolved. CDR3 length: 15 residues. CDR1 and CDR2 (germline): LNHDA, SQIVND (reference sequence). The V and J ends lost 3 bases and 0 bases respectively, with 8 bases between them. Here the CDR3 reads CASSIGGATNEKLFF. CDR3 DNA: TGTGCCAGTAGTATTGGCGGGGCAACTAATGAAAAACTGTTTTTT.

V usage is TRBV27 and J usage is TRBJ2-7; the D gene could be TRBD1 or TRBD2 (5 bases each). CDR3 length: 15 amino acids. The V and J ends lost 5 bases and 7 bases respectively, with 21 bases between them. The germline V gene has CDR1 MNHEY and CDR2 SMNVEV (reference sequence). This CDR3 reads CASSPRGAISTEQYF. The CDR3 DNA follows: TGTGCCAGCAGTCCAAGAGGGGCCATATCCACGGAGCAGTACTTC.

The CDR3 loop reads CASLPSSSQNTEAFF. The CDR3 DNA is TGCGCCAGCTTACCCTCGAGCAGCCAGAACACTGAAGCTTTCTTT. This chain uses TRBV5-1 with TRBJ1-1; unclear D gene. With 7 bases removed from V and 1 base from J, the gap between germline ends came to 17 bases. CDR1 SGHRS and CDR2 YFSETQ come from the germline V gene. The CDR3 contains 15 residues. The whole variable domain, filled in from reference TRBV5-1 and TRBJ1-1, reads KAGVTQTPRYLIKTRGQQVTLSCSPISGHRSVSWYQQTPGQGLQFLFEYFSETQRNKGNFPGRFSGRQFSNSRSEMNVSTLELGDSALYLCASLPSSSQNTEAFFGQGTRLTVV.

V gene TRBV12-3 or TRBV12-4 combines with J gene TRBJ1-4; TRBD1 is a possible D gene (5 bases). The CDR3 sequence is 13 residues long. The V end was cut by 1 base, the J end by 5 bases, with 5 bases between. CDR3 amino acids: CASSLGGNEKLFF. The CDR3 nucleotides are TGTGCCAGCAGTTTAGGGGGGAATGAAAAACTGTTTTTT.

The chain recombines TRBV7-2 with TRBJ1-6, with TRBD1 as a possible D gene (5 bases). Germline V gene data show CDR1 as SGHTA and CDR2 as FQGNSA. V lost 5 bases and J lost 5, with 16 bases in between. This CDR3 contains 16 residues. This CDR3 is CASSPQGHLNNSPLHF. CDR3 DNA: TGTGCCAGCAGCCCTCAAGGACACCTCAATAATTCACCCCTCCACTTT. Variable domain in full (rest from reference TRBV7-2 and TRBJ1-6): GAGVSQSPSNKVTEKGKDVELRCDPISGHTALYWYRQSLGQGLEFLIYFQGNSAPDKSGLPSDRFSAERTGGSVSTLTIQRTQQEDSAVYLCASSPQGHLNNSPLHFGNGTRLTVT.

The chain has TRBV7-6 and TRBJ1-6; the D gene is possibly TRBD1 (6 bases). Germline V gene sequence: CDR1 SGHVS, CDR2 FNYEAQ. The CDR3 spans 16 residues. V shed 5 bases and J shed 2 bases, with 13 bases lying between them. CDR3 coding DNA: TGTGCCAGCAGCCTCACCCGGGACACCTATAATTCACCCCTCCACTTT. Protein sequence: CASSLTRDTYNSPLHF.